The entry below gives a single TCR beta chain sequence along with its context. CDR3 length: 16 residues. Germline CDR1 LGHDT, CDR2 YNNKEL (reference sequence). V trimming: 7 bases; J trimming: 6 bases; junction bases outside the gene matches: 13. This sample was included in a study of T-cell memory formation after mild COVID-19. TCRdb independently ran MiXCR on the 5' RACE reads; one entry per CDR3 protein. In the table there are some 450,000 distinct CDR3 sequences, 20% of which are singletons. The source is an adult woman who had mild COVID-19 (a few samples of this study predate the infection). Cell type and time point are not known. Sequencing used PBMCs or a T cell subset sorted from them (not recorded which). The J gene is TRBJ2-2, the V gene TRBV3-1; TRBD2 matches 8 bases. Written as DNA, the CDR3 is TGTGCCAGCACCTCGGGACTAGATGATTGGCCCGGGGAGCTGTTTTTT. Its translation is CASTSGLDDWPGELFF. The full variable domain, with the rest looked up from reference TRBV3-1 and TRBJ2-2, is DTAVSQTPKYLVTQMGNDKSIKCEQNLGHDTMYWYKQDSKKFLKIMFSYNNKELIINETVPNRFSPKSPDKAHLNLHINSLELGDSAVYFCASTSGLDDWPGELFFGEGSRLTVL.